The rows below give T cell receptor beta chains drawn from one sample of a study of lymphopenia after photon versus proton radiotherapy. Some clones are missing from TCRdb's copy, which holds only in-frame ones; the method was immunoSEQ multiplex PCR. The sample includes 60,000 to 75,000 clones, 86% of them seen just once. The sequenced sample was peripheral blood, obtained from a patient treated with photon-based radiotherapy. All receptors derive from a man aged 35-49 years with gastric cancer. The CDR3 runs from the conserved cysteine through the conserved F or W. A D gene is named only where the DNA matches it firmly. The size field is filled for only some rows; it gives once, few, many or a size class.

CDR3nt | CDR3aa | abundance | d_gene | j_gene | v_gene
TGTGCCTGGAGTAGGACAGCAGGAAACACCATATATTTT | CAWSRTAGNTIYF | NA | NA | TRBJ1-3 | TRBV30
TGTGCCAGCAGTCGGCAGGGGGTAAGCAATCAGCCCCAGCATTTT | CASSRQGVSNQPQHF | NA | TRBD1 | TRBJ1-5 | TRBV2
TGTGCCAGCAGCTTAATACAGCACGAGCAGTACTTC | CASSLIQHEQYF | NA | NA | TRBJ2-7 | TRBV7-9
TGTGCCAGCACCTTCGACAGGCCTTACGAGCAGTACTTC | CASTFDRPYEQYF | NA | NA | TRBJ2-7 | TRBV6-6
TGTGCCAGCAGCTGGCGACAGGGTGATGAAAAACTGTTTTTT | CASSWRQGDEKLFF | once | TRBD1 | TRBJ1-4 | TRBV7-9
TGTGCCAGTAGGGACAGCTATAATTCACCCCTCCACTTT | CASRDSYNSPLHF | NA | NA | TRBJ1-6 | TRBV19
TGCGCCAGCAGCCAAGATCTGGAACAGGGCCGAAGCTCACCCCTCCACTTT | CASSQDLEQGRSSPLHF | once | NA | TRBJ1-6 | TRBV4-3
TGTGCCAGTAGTACCACCGGACAGGCGACAACAGATACGCAGTATTTT | CASSTTGQATTDTQYF | once | TRBD1 | TRBJ2-3 | TRBV19
TGTGCCAGCAGGGACCTAGAGGGGACCAAAAACATTCAGTACTTC | CASRDLEGTKNIQYF | NA | NA | TRBJ2-4 | TRBV6-1
TGTGCCAGCAGCCTCGAAAGTGGTCAGGGGGTCGGTTACGAGCAGTACTTC | CASSLESGQGVGYEQYF | NA | TRBD1 | TRBJ2-7 | TRBV7-8
TGTGCCAGCAGGCCTGCAGGGCATCGGACCGGGGAGCTGTTTTTT | CASRPAGHRTGELFF | NA | NA | TRBJ2-2 | TRBV6-6
TGTGCCAGTACACTAGGGCCTCTCTATGGCTACACCTTC | CASTLGPLYGYTF | NA | NA | TRBJ1-2 | TRBV19
TGTGCCTGGAGTTCAACAGGGGGGGAGCAGTTCTTC | CAWSSTGGEQFF | NA | TRBD1 | TRBJ2-1 | TRBV30
TGTGCCAGCAGCTTATGGGGGCTAGCGGGACTCCAGTTCTTC | CASSLWGLAGLQFF | NA | TRBD2 | TRBJ2-1 | TRBV5-6
TGTGCCAGCTCACCAGACAGGGCCTATGGCTACACCTTC | CASSPDRAYGYTF | NA | TRBD1 | TRBJ1-2 | TRBV18
TGTGCCAGCAACCAGCAGGGGAGTGGGTTTCAGTACTTC | CASNQQGSGFQYF | NA | NA | TRBJ2-7 | TRBV6-5
TGTGCCAGCAGCCTGGTCGCCTCCGACGAGCAGTACTTC | CASSLVASDEQYF | NA | NA | TRBJ2-7 | TRBV11-1
TGTGCCAGCAGCCAGACGCGCGGGGGGGCGGCTGAGCAGTTCTTC | CASSQTRGGAAEQFF | NA | TRBD2 | TRBJ2-1 | TRBV4-2
TGTGCCAGCAGTTCAGGACAGGGGTTGGCTCAGCCCCAGCATTTT | CASSSGQGLAQPQHF | NA | TRBD1 | TRBJ1-5 | TRBV6-5
TGCAGCGCCGCGACAGGGGGAGATGGCTACACCTTC | CSAATGGDGYTF | NA | TRBD1 | TRBJ1-2 | TRBV29-1
TGTGCCTGGAGTGTAGGCAGGGGGCTGGGGTATGGCTACACCTTC | CAWSVGRGLGYGYTF | NA | TRBD1 | TRBJ1-2 | TRBV30
TGTGCCAGCAGCCCCGGGGGTGGGACTTTTAGCACAGATACGCAGTATTTT | CASSPGGGTFSTDTQYF | once | NA | TRBJ2-3 | TRBV11-1
TGTGCCAGCTGTCAGGGGGCCGCTAGCACAGATACGCAGTATTTT | CASCQGAASTDTQYF | NA | TRBD1 | TRBJ2-3 | TRBV7-9
TGTGCCAGCACCCCGAGAGCAGTTAATGAAAAACTGTTTTTT | CASTPRAVNEKLFF | NA | NA | TRBJ1-4 | TRBV2
TGTGCCAGCAGCCTGGATTCCTACAATGAGCAGTTCTTC | CASSLDSYNEQFF | NA | NA | TRBJ2-1 | TRBV5-4
TGTGCCAGCAGGCCCGAAGGTTATTCACCCCTCCACTTT | CASRPEGYSPLHF | NA | NA | TRBJ1-6 | TRBV2
TGTGCCAGCAGTTACGCCGGGACACATTACGAGCAGTACTTC | CASSYAGTHYEQYF | NA | NA | TRBJ2-7 | TRBV6-5
TGTGCCAGCTCAAGGCCCCAAGGACCTAACTATGGCTACACCTTC | CASSRPQGPNYGYTF | NA | NA | TRBJ1-2 | TRBV18
TGTGCCAGCAGGTTGGAGCGGGGGGTGGGGAATGAGCAGTTCTTC | CASRLERGVGNEQFF | NA | TRBD2 | TRBJ2-1 | TRBV2
TGTGCCAGCAGCCCAGGGCCCAGCTCCTACAATGAGCAGTTCTTC | CASSPGPSSYNEQFF | NA | NA | TRBJ2-1 | TRBV7-2
TGTGCCAGCAGCTTTGGCTGGGCACAGGGGGCCTACGAGCAGTACTTC | CASSFGWAQGAYEQYF | NA | TRBD1 | TRBJ2-7 | TRBV7-6
TGTGCCAGTAGTATAAGCGGGGGGCCACCCCTCAATGAGCAGTTCTTC | CASSISGGPPLNEQFF | NA | TRBD2 | TRBJ2-1 | TRBV19
TGTGCCAGCAGCTTAGGACAGGTAGCCCCGTACTTC | CASSLGQVAPYF | NA | NA | TRBJ2-7 | TRBV7-2
TGTGCCAGCACCCCGAGCACAGATACGCAGTATTTT | CASTPSTDTQYF | once | NA | TRBJ2-3 | TRBV11-2
TGTGCCAGCAGCTTAGTTCCAGGGGAAAATCAGCCCCAGCATTTT | CASSLVPGENQPQHF | NA | NA | TRBJ1-5 | TRBV7-2
TGCGCCACCTCTCGGGGAAGAGGCTACGAGCAGTACTTC | CATSRGRGYEQYF | once | NA | TRBJ2-7 | TRBV5-1
TGTGCCAGCAGCTTAGACAGGGGGGATCTCTACGAGCAGTACTTC | CASSLDRGDLYEQYF | NA | NA | TRBJ2-7 | TRBV11-2
TGTGCCAGCCGGGACACGAACTATGGCTATACCTTC | CASRDTNYGYTF | NA | NA | TRBJ1-2 | TRBV6-5
TGTGCCAGCAGCTCCACATCGGGGGGGACGGCCTATGGCTACACCTTC | CASSSTSGGTAYGYTF | NA | NA | TRBJ1-2 | TRBV7-9
TGTGCCAGCAGCTTTCGGGCCGGCACAGATACGCAGTATTTT | CASSFRAGTDTQYF | NA | NA | TRBJ2-3 | TRBV7-2
TGTGCCAGCAGCCCCGGACCGCGAAACTATGGCTACACCTTC | CASSPGPRNYGYTF | NA | NA | TRBJ1-2 | TRBV9
TGTGCCAGCATAGGGGGGCGGGTCACTGAAGCTTTCTTT | CASIGGRVTEAFF | few | NA | TRBJ1-1 | TRBV2
TGTGCCAGCAGTTTATACAGCAGGGGGTGGGCTGAAGCTTTCTTT | CASSLYSRGWAEAFF | NA | TRBD1 | TRBJ1-1 | TRBV27
TGTGCCGCGAAAAGACAGGGGACGAATGAAAAACTGTTTTTT | CAAKRQGTNEKLFF | NA | TRBD1 | TRBJ1-4 | TRBV5-6
TGCGCCAGCAGCTTAAAGCTGAACACTGAAGCTTTCTTT | CASSLKLNTEAFF | NA | NA | TRBJ1-1 | TRBV5-1
TGTGCCAGCAGTAAGGACAGGTCCAATTCACCCCTCCACTTT | CASSKDRSNSPLHF | NA | TRBD1 | TRBJ1-6 | TRBV2
TGTGCCAGTAGCAGCGGACAGGGGCGCTATGGCTACACCTTC | CASSSGQGRYGYTF | NA | TRBD1 | TRBJ1-2 | TRBV19
TGTGCCAGCAGCCCTAGGGCTAGCGGGGTGACGAACACCGGGGAGCTGTTTTTT | CASSPRASGVTNTGELFF | NA | TRBD2 | TRBJ2-2 | TRBV7-2
TGTGCCAGCAGCTTGCGTGGGGGGATCACCGGGGAGCTGTTTTTT | CASSLRGGITGELFF | NA | NA | TRBJ2-2 | TRBV5-5
TGTGCCAGCAGCCGAACCCCGGGAAACACCATATATTTT | CASSRTPGNTIYF | NA | NA | TRBJ1-3 | TRBV7-3
TGCAGCGTTGGGGGCACCGGGGAGCTGTTTTTT | CSVGGTGELFF | few | NA | TRBJ2-2 | TRBV29-1
TGTGCCAGCAGCTTCGGACCCCAAGAGACCCAGTACTTC | CASSFGPQETQYF | NA | NA | TRBJ2-5 | TRBV5-6